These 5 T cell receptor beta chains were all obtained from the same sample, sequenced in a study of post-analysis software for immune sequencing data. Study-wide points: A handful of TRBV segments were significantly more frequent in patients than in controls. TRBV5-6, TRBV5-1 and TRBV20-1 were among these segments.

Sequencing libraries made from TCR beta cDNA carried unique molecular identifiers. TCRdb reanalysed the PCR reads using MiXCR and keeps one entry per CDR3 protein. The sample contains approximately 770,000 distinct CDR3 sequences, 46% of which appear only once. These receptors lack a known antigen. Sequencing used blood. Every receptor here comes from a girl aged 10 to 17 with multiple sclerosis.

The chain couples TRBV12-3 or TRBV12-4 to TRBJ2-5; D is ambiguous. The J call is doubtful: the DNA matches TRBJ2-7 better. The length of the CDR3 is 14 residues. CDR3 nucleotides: TGTGCCAGCAGTTTAAGCCCTCCACTTGGCGAGCAGTACTTC. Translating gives CASSLSPPLGEQYF.

This CDR3 is CSAPKLDPDRVFF. CDR3 DNA: TGCAGTGCTCCTAAGTTGGACCCCGATAGGGTGTTCTTC. The chain has TRBV20-1 and TRBJ2-1, with D unclear. V gave up 5 bases and J gave up 15 bases, with 23 bases separating them. This CDR3 is 13 amino acids long. Germline lookup yields CDR1 DFQATT and CDR2 SNEGSKA (reference sequence).

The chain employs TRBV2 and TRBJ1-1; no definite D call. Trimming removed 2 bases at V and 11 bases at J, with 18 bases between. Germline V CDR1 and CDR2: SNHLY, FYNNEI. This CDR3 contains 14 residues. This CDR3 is CASSESVAGFGAFF. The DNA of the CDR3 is TGTGCCAGCAGTGAATCGGTAGCGGGATTTGGGGCTTTCTTT.

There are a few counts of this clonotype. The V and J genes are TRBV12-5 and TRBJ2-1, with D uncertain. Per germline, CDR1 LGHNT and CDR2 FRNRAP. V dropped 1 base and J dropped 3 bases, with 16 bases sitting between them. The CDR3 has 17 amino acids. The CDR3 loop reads CASGLDPPGYDYNEQFF. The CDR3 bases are TGTGCTAGTGGTTTGGACCCCCCGGGCTACGACTACAATGAGCAGTTCTTC.

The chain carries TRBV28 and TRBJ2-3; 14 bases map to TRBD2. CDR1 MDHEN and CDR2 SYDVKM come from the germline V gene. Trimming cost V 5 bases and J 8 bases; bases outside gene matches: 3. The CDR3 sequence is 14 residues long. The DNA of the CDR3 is TGTGCCAGCAGTCTAGGGACTAGCGGGAGTACGCAGTATTTT. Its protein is CASSLGTSGSTQYF.